These 2 T cell receptor beta chains originate from one sample sequenced in a study of T cells in narcolepsy. This table comes from immunoSEQ multiplex PCR, and its TCRdb copy is limited to in-frame clones, with some not included. The sample carries about 40,000 clones, around 88% recorded once. The sequenced sample consisted of CD45RA- memory CD4+ T cells from PBMCs. These TCRs come from a human donor with narcolepsy.

The chain uses TRBV6-6 and TRBJ1-1, with 7 bases matching TRBD1. The CDR3 sequence is 13 residues long. J gave up 3 bases and V 6 bases, and 4 bases lay outside the gene matches. Germline assignment: CDR1 MNHNY and CDR2 SVGAGI (reference sequence). The CDR3: CASSQTGDTEAFF. The CDR3 DNA follows: TGTGCCAGCAGCCAAACAGGGGACACTGAAGCTTTCTTT.

This clone was detected a few times. This chain connects TRBV7-2 to TRBJ2-7; D is unclear. V was pared by 4 bases and J by 1 base, with 11 bases between. CDR3 size: 14 residues. Per the germline V gene, CDR1 is SGHTA and CDR2 is FQGNSA. In nucleotides, the CDR3 is TGTGCCAGCAGCTCCGGGCCCTCGTCCTACGAGCAGTACTTC. As protein: CASSSGPSSYEQYF. The complete variable domain, with remaining parts taken from reference TRBV7-2 and TRBJ2-7, reads GAGVSQSPSNKVTEKGKDVELRCDPISGHTALYWYRQSLGQGLEFLIYFQGNSAPDKSGLPSDRFSAERTGGSVSTLTIQRTQQEDSAVYLCASSSGPSSYEQYFGPGTRLTVT.